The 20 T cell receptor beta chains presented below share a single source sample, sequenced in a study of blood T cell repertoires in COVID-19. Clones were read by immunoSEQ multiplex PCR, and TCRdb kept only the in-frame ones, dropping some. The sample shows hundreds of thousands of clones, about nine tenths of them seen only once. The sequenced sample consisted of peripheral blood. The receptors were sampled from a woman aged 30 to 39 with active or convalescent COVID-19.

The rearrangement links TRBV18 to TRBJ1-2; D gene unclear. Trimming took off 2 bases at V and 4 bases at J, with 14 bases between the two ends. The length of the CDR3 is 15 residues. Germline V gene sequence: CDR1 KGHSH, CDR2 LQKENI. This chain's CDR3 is CASSPSEGSVYGYTF. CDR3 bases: TGTGCCAGCTCACCATCGGAGGGTTCGGTCTATGGCTACACCTTC.

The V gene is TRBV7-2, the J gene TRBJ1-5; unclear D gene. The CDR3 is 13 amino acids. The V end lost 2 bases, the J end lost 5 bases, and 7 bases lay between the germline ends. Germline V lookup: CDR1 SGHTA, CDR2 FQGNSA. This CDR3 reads CASSLTRYQPQHF. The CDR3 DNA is TGTGCCAGCAGCTTAACTCGGTATCAGCCCCAGCATTTT.

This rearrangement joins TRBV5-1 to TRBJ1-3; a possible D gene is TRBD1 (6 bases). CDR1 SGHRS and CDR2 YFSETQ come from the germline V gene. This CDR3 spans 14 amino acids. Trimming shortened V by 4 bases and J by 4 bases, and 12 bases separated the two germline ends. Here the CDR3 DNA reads TGCGCCAGCAGCGTGGACAGTACCGGAAACACCATATATTTT. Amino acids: CASSVDSTGNTIYF.

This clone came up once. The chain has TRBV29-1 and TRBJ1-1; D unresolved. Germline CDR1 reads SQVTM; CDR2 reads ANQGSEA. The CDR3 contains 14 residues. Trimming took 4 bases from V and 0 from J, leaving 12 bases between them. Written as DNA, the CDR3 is TGCAGCGTTGGTTCCGGGGAGGTGAACACTGAAGCTTTCTTT. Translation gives CSVGSGEVNTEAFF.

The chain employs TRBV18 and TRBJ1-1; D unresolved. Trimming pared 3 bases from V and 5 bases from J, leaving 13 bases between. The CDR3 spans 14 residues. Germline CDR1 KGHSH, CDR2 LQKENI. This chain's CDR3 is CASSPSALETEAFF. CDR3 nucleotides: TGTGCCAGCTCACCGAGTGCCTTAGAGACTGAAGCTTTCTTT.

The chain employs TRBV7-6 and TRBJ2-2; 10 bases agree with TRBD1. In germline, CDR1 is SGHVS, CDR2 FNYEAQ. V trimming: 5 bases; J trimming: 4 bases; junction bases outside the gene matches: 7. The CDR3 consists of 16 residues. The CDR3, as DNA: TGTGCCAGCAGCCTTGGGACAGGGGTCATCACCGGGGAGCTGTTTTTT. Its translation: CASSLGTGVITGELFF.

CDR3 sequence reads: CASSEWDRRNTIYF. In nucleotides, the CDR3 is TGTGCCAGCAGTGAATGGGACAGGCGAAACACCATATATTTT. The chain has TRBV6-1 and TRBJ1-3; 8 positions match TRBD1. Germline trimming cut 2 bases from V and 5 bases from J; bases unmatched to any gene: 2. The CDR3 length is 14 residues. In germline, CDR1 is MNHNS, CDR2 SASEGT.

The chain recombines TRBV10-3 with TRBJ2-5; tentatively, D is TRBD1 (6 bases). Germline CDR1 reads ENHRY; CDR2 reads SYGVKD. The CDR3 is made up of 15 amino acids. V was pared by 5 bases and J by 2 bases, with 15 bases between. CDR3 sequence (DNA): TGTGCCATCAGTAGCAGGGGAAGCGGTCAAGAGACCCAGTACTTC. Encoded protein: CAISSRGSGQETQYF.

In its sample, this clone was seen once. The CDR3 sequence is CASRPGAGSTEAFF. CDR3 DNA: TGCGCCAGCAGACCAGGGGCGGGTAGCACTGAAGCTTTCTTT. This rearrangement joins TRBV4-1 to TRBJ1-1, with a possible D match to TRBD1 (6 bases). Germline loops: CDR1 MGHRA, CDR2 YSYEKL. Trimming pared 6 bases from V and 4 bases from J, leaving 15 bases between. The CDR3 has 14 amino acids.

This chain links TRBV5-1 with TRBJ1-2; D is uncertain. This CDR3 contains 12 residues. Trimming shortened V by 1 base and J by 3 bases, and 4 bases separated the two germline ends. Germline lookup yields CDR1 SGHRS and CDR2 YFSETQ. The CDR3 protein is CASSLYDYGYTF. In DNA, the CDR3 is TGCGCCAGCAGCTTGTATGACTATGGCTACACCTTC.

The CDR3 sequence: CATSRRSGGPYNEQFF. CDR3 nucleotides: TGTGCCACCAGCAGAAGGAGCGGGGGGCCCTACAATGAGCAGTTCTTC. This chain joins TRBV15 and TRBJ2-1; 9 nucleotides match TRBD2. Per the germline V gene, CDR1 is LNHNV and CDR2 is YYDKDF (reference sequence). The CDR3 has 16 amino acids. V gave up 2 bases and J gave up 2 bases; unmatched junction bases: 4.

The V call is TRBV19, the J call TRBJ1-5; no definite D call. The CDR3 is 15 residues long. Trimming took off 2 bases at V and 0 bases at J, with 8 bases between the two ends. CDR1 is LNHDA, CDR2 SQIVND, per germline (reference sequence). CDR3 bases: TGTGCCAGTAGTATAACAGTCCATAGCAATCAGCCCCAGCATTTT. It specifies CASSITVHSNQPQHF.

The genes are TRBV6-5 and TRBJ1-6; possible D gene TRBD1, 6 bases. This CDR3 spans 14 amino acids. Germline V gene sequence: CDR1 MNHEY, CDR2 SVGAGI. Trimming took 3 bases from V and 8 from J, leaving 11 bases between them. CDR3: CASSYGGGDSPLHF. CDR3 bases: TGTGCCAGCAGTTATGGGGGCGGAGATTCACCCCTCCACTTT.

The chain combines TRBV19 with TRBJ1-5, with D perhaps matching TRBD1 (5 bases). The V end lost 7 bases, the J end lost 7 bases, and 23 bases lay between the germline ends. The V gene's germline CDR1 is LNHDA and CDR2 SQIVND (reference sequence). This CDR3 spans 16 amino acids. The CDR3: CASTPYGRGFRQPQHF. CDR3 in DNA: TGTGCCAGTACCCCCTACGGGAGGGGCTTTCGCCAGCCCCAGCATTTT.

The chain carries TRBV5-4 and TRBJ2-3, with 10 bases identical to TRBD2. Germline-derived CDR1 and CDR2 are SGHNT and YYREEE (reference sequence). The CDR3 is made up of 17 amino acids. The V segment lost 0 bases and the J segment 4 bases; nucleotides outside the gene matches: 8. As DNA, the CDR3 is TGTGCCAGCAGCTTGGAGCTAGCGGGAGCGTTTGCAGATACGCAGTATTTT. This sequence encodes CASSLELAGAFADTQYF.

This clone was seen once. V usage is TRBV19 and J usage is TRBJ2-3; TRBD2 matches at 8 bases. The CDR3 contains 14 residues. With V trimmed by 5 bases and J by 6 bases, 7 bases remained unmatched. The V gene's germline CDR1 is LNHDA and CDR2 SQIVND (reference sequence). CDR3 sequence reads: CASSLGLGADTQYF. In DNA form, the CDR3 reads TGTGCCAGTAGTTTGGGACTAGGAGCGGATACGCAGTATTTT.

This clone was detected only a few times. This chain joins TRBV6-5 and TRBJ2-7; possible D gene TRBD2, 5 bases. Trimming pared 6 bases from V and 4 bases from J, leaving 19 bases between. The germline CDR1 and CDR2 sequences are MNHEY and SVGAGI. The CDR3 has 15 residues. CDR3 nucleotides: TGTGCCAGCAGCTACAAACCGGCAAGCGGTTACGAGCAGTACTTC. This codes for CASSYKPASGYEQYF.

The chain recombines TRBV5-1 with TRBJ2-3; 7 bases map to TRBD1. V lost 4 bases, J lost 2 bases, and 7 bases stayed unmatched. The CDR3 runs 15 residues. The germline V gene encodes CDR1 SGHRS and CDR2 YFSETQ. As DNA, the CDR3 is TGCGCCAGCAGCGCGACAACAGGGGCCACAGATACGCAGTATTTT. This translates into CASSATTGATDTQYF.

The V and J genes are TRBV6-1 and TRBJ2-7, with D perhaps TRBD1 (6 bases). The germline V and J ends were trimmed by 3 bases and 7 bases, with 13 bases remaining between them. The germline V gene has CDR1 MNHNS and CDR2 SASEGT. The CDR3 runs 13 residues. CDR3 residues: CASSDAGAGEQYF. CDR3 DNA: TGTGCCAGCAGTGATGCAGGGGCTGGGGAGCAGTACTTC.

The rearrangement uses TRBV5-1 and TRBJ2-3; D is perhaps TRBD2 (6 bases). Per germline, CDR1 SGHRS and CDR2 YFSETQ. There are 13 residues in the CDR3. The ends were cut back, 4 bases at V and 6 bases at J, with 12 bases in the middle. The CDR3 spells CASSMTSVDTQYF. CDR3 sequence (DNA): TGCGCCAGCAGCATGACTAGTGTCGATACGCAGTATTTT.